Below, 9 T cell receptor beta chains from the same sample are listed, as sequenced in a study of blood T cell repertoires in COVID-19. Assay used: immunoSEQ multiplex PCR; TCRdb lists only in-frame clones, some missing. The top ten hold about 2% of the sample, which has hundreds of thousands of clones, over 75% seen once. Source material: peripheral blood. Receptors were obtained from a woman aged 55-70 years with COVID-19, enrolled during active disease.

This chain links TRBV25-1 with TRBJ1-2; TRBD1 is a possible D gene (6 bases). Germline values: CDR1 MGHDK, CDR2 SYGVNS. This CDR3 is built from 15 residues. Trimming removed 4 bases at V and 5 bases at J, with 17 bases between. For the CDR3, the DNA is TGTGCCAGCAGTGGTTGGACACAGGGCGTATATGGCTACACCTTC. Protein sequence: CASSGWTQGVYGYTF.

The chain combines TRBV11-2 with TRBJ2-7; tentatively, D is TRBD1 (5 bases). Trimming removed 3 bases from V and 0 bases from J, with 12 bases in between. This CDR3 region has 15 residues. CDR1 is SGHAT, CDR2 FQNNGV, per germline. The CDR3 DNA follows: TGTGCCAGCAGCTTGAGCTACAGGAGCTCCTACGAGCAGTACTTC. Protein product: CASSLSYRSSYEQYF.

This chain's CDR3 is CASSLSGGPSTDTQYF. CDR3 nucleotides: TGCGCCAGCAGCCTTAGCGGGGGCCCAAGCACAGATACGCAGTATTTT. This chain uses TRBV4-1 with TRBJ2-3, with TRBD2 identical over 9 bases. The ends lost 4 bases at V and 0 bases at J; junction bases unmatched: 5. The germline CDR1 and CDR2 sequences are MGHRA and YSYEKL. The CDR3 is made up of 16 amino acids.

About this clone itself: At the DNA level, this CDR3 is encoded by other sequences in the same sample as well. The CDR3 DNA sequence: TGTGCCAGCAGGGGGCGGGGAGAGACCCAGTACTTC. It yields the protein CASRGRGETQYF. The chain combines TRBV2 with TRBJ2-5, with TRBD2 as a possible D gene (6 bases). V gave up 6 bases and J gave up 4 bases, with 9 bases separating them. The CDR3 loop spans 12 amino acids. The germline V gene encodes CDR1 SNHLY and CDR2 FYNNEI.

This chain joins TRBV6-1 and TRBJ2-6; D gene uncertain. Trimming took 3 bases from V and 1 from J, leaving 7 bases between them. The CDR3 loop spans 15 amino acids. Germline values: CDR1 MNHNS, CDR2 SASEGT. The CDR3 bases are TGTGCCAGCAGTGAGTTAATGTCTGGGGCCAACGTCCTGACTTTC. This codes for CASSELMSGANVLTF.

This chain connects TRBV19 to TRBJ2-3, with D possibly matching TRBD2 (5 bases). The germline gives CDR1 LNHDA, CDR2 SQIVND (reference sequence). CDR3 length: 16 residues. V shed 3 bases and J shed 1 base, with 14 bases lying between them. The CDR3 region is CASSIGKGRGTDTQYF. The DNA of the CDR3 is TGTGCCAGTAGTATCGGGAAGGGCCGTGGCACAGATACGCAGTATTTT.

The chain employs TRBV19 and TRBJ2-1; D ambiguous. Germline V lookup: CDR1 LNHDA, CDR2 SQIVND (reference sequence). The V end was cut by 6 bases, the J end by 10 bases, with 16 bases between. The CDR3 has 13 amino acids. CDR3: CASRDSGPREQFF. Here the CDR3 DNA reads TGTGCCAGTAGAGACTCCGGCCCACGGGAGCAGTTCTTC. Looking up the rest from reference TRBV19 and TRBJ2-1 gives the full variable domain: DGGITQSPKYLFRKEGQNVTLSCEQNLNHDAMYWYRQDPGQGLRLIYYSQIVNDFQKGDIAEGYSVSREKKESFPLTVTSAQKNPTAFYLCASRDSGPREQFFGPGTRLTVL.

This clone was counted a single time. The genes are TRBV18 and TRBJ1-5; D remains ambiguous. The CDR3 extends over 15 amino acids. V lost 1 base and J 7 bases, leaving 14 bases between the germline ends. The germline CDR1 and CDR2 sequences are KGHSH and LQKENI. CDR3 protein: CASSPRDGSGQPQHF. CDR3 DNA sequence: TGTGCCAGCTCACCACGAGACGGGTCGGGGCAGCCCCAGCATTTT.

The chain carries TRBV2 and TRBJ2-2, with a possible D match to TRBD2 (5 bases). CDR3 size: 12 residues. Germline V gene data show CDR1 as SNHLY and CDR2 as FYNNEI. Trimming pared 6 bases from V and 3 bases from J, leaving 5 bases between. The DNA for the CDR3 is TGTGCCAGCAGAGCGGACACCGGGGAGCTGTTTTTT. Protein sequence: CASRADTGELFF.